This T cell receptor beta chain was identified in a study of CD8 T cells in Susac syndrome. A quantity of about 0.45 to 1 ug RNA underwent reverse transcription using random hexamers. Each CDR3 protein gets one entry after TCRdb re-called the immunoSEQ multiplex PCR reads with MiXCR. The sample holds 77,000 or so distinct CDR3 sequences, roughly 91% seen once. In germline, CDR1 is SGHTA, CDR2 FQGNSA. V gave up 2 bases and J gave up 5 bases, with 9 bases separating them. The CDR3 spans 13 residues. The sample taken for sequencing was CD4+ T cells from PBMCs. This clonotype was sampled from a human donor with Susac syndrome. V is TRBV7-2 and J is TRBJ2-5, with D perhaps assigned TRBD1 or TRBD2 (5 bases each). CDR3 loop: CASSLSGPETQYF. Written as DNA, the CDR3 is TGTGCCAGCAGCTTATCGGGGCCCGAGACCCAGTACTTC. Using reference TRBV7-2 and TRBJ2-5 for the parts outside the CDR3, the full variable domain is GAGVSQSPSNKVTEKGKDVELRCDPISGHTALYWYRQSLGQGLEFLIYFQGNSAPDKSGLPSDRFSAERTGGSVSTLTIQRTQQEDSAVYLCASSLSGPETQYFGPGTRLLVL.